Listed here is a single T cell receptor beta chain. The sample is drawn from a study of blood T cell repertoires in COVID-19. About the study: Acute-phase and convalescent COVID-19 samples originated in the United States, Italy and Spain. PBMCs, B-cell-depleted T cells, or T cells were the source of the cDNA or gDNA that made up the material.

The V end was cut by 7 bases, the J end by 4 bases, with 8 bases between. The CDR3 totals 13 residues. The protocol was immunoSEQ multiplex PCR, while the TCRdb copy is restricted to in-frame clones and leaves out a portion. The data show 100,000 or so clones, with 81% seen just once and approximately 9% held by the top ten. Sequenced: peripheral blood. This sequence joins TRBV12-3 or TRBV12-4 and TRBJ1-6, with D unclear. The source of this sequence is a woman in her 70s with acute or convalescent COVID-19. The CDR3 DNA reads TGTGCCAGCACCCGAGGGTATAATTCACCCCTCCACTTT. This codes for CASTRGYNSPLHF.